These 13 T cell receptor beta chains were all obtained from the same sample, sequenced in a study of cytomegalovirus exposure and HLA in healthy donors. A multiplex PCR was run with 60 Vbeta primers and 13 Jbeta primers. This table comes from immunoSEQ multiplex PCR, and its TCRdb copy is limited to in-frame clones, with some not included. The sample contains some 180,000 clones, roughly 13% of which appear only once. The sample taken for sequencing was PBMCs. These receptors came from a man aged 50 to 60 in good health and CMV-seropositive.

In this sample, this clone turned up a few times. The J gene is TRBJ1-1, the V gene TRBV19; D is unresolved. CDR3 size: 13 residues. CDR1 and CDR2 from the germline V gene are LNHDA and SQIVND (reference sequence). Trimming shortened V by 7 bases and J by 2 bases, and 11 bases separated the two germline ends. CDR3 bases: TGTGCCAGTAACGCGGCGAGAAACACTGAAGCTTTCTTT. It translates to CASNAARNTEAFF.

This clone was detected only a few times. The DNA of the CDR3 is TGTGCCAGCTCAGCAGAGGCCCCAACTAATGAAAAACTGTTTTTT. Its translation: CASSAEAPTNEKLFF. The rearrangement joins TRBV18 to TRBJ1-4; D uncertain. Germline values: CDR1 KGHSH, CDR2 LQKENI. V lost 5 bases, J lost 0 bases, and 10 bases lay in between. This CDR3 spans 15 amino acids.

This chain's CDR3 is CASSGQGATYNEQFF. DNA for the CDR3: TGTGCCAGCAGTGGACAGGGGGCGACCTACAATGAGCAGTTCTTC. The chain combines TRBV6-6 with TRBJ2-1; 11 positions agree with TRBD1. The CDR3 runs to 15 residues. Germline V gene sequence: CDR1 MNHNY, CDR2 SVGAGI (reference sequence). V lost 5 bases to trimming and J lost 2 bases; unmatched junction nucleotides: 2.

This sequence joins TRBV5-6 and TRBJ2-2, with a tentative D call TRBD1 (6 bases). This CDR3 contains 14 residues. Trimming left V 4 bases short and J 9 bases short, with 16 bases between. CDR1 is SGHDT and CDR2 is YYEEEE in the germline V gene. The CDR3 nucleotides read TGTGCCAGCAGCGACTATTACAGGGTCCGGGAGCTGTTTTTT. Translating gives CASSDYYRVRELFF.

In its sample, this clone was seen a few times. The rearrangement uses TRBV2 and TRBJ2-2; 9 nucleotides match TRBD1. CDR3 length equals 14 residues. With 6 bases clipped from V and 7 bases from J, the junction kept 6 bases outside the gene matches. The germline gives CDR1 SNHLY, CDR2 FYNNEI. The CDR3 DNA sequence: TGTGCCAGCAGGGGGACAGGGTATGGCGGGGAGCTGTTTTTT. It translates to CASRGTGYGGELFF.

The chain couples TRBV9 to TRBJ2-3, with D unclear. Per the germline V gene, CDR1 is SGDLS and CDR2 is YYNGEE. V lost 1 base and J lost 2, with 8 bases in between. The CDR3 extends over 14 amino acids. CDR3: CASSVSPVTDTQYF. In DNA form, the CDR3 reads TGTGCCAGCAGCGTATCCCCCGTCACAGATACGCAGTATTTT.

Written as DNA, the CDR3 is TGTGCCAGCAGCTTCGCCTCCGGGGGATCCTACGAGCAGTACGTC. Protein product: CASSFASGGSYEQYV. This chain links TRBV11-3 with TRBJ2-7; possible D gene TRBD2, 6 bases. V lost 3 bases, J lost 1 base, and 13 bases lay in between. Germline CDR1 and CDR2: SGHNT and YENEEA. CDR3 length equals 15 residues.

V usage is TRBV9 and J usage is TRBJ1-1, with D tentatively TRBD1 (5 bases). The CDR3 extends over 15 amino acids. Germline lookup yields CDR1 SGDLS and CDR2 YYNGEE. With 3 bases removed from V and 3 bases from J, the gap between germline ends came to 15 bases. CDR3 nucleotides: TGTGCCAGCAGCGCCCGGGGGGGAGAATACACTGAAGCTTTCTTT. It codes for CASSARGGEYTEAFF.

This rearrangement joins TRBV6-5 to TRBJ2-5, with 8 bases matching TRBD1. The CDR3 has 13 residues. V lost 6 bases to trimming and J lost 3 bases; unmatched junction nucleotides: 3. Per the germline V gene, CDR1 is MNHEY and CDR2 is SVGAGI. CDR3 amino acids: CASSSGGKETQYF. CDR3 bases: TGTGCCAGCAGCTCAGGGGGCAAAGAGACCCAGTACTTC.

CDR3 in amino acids: CASRHRGETQYF. The CDR3 nucleotides read TGTGCCAGCAGGCATCGGGGGGAGACCCAGTACTTC. This chain uses TRBV5-6 with TRBJ2-5; tentatively, D is TRBD2 (6 bases). V lost 5 bases, J lost 5 bases, and 10 bases lay in between. The CDR3 runs 12 residues. Germline lookup yields CDR1 SGHDT and CDR2 YYEEEE.

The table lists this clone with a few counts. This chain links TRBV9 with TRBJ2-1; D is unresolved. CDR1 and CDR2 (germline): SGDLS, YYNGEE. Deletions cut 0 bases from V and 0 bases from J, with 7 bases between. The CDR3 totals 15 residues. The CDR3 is CASSVEANSYNEQFF. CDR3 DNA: TGTGCCAGCAGCGTAGAAGCGAACTCCTACAATGAGCAGTTCTTC.

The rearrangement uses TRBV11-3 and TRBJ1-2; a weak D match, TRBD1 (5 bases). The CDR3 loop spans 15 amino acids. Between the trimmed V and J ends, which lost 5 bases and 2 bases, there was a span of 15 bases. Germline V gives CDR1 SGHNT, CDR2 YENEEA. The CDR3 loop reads CASSPEPGGNYGYTF. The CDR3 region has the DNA TGTGCCAGCAGCCCCGAACCGGGGGGGAACTATGGCTACACCTTC.

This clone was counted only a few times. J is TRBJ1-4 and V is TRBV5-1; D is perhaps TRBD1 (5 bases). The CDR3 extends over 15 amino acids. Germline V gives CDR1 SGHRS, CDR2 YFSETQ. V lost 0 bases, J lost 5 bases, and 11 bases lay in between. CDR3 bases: TGCGCCAGCAGCTTGGTTTGGGGCGCGAATGAAAAACTGTTTTTT. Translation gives CASSLVWGANEKLFF.